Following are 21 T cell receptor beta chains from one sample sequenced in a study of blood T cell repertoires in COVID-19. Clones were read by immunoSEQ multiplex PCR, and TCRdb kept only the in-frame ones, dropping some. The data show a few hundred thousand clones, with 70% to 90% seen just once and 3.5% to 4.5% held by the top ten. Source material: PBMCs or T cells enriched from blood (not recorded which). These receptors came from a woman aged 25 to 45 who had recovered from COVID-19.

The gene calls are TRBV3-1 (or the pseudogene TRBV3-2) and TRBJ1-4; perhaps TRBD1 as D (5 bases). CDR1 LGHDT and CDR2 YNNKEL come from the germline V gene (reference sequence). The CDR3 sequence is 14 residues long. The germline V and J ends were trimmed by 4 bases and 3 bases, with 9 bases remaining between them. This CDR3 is CASSRRVANEKLFF. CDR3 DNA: TGTGCCAGCAGCCGCAGGGTAGCTAATGAAAAACTGTTTTTT.

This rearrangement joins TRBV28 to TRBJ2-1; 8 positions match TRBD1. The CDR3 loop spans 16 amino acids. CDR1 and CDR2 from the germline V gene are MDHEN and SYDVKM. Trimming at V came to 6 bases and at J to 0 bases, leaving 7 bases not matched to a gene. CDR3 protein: CASRVITGGSYNEQFF. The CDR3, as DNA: TGTGCCAGCAGGGTTATAACAGGGGGCTCCTACAATGAGCAGTTCTTC.

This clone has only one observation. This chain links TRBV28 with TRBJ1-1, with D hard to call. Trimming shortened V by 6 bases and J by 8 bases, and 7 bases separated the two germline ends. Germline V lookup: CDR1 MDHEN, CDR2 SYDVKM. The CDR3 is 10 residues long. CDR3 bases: TGTGCCAGCAGCAGTATAGAAGCTTTCTTT. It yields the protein CASSSIEAFF.

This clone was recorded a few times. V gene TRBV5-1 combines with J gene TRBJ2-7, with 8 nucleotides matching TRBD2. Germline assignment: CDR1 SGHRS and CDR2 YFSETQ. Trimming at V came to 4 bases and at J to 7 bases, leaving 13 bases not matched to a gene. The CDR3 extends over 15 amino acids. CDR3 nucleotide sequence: TGCGCCAGCAGCCCCGGTTCGGGGGGGGCCAGAGAGCAGTACTTC. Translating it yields CASSPGSGGAREQYF. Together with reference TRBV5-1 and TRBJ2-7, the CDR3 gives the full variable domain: KAGVTQTPRYLIKTRGQQVTLSCSPISGHRSVSWYQQTPGQGLQFLFEYFSETQRNKGNFPGRFSGRQFSNSRSEMNVSTLELGDSALYLCASSPGSGGAREQYFGPGTRLTVT.

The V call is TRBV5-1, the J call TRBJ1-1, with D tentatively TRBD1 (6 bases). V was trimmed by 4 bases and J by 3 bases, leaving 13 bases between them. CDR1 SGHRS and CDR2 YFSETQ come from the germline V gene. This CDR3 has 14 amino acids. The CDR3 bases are TGCGCCAGCAGCCAGGGGTCGAGGTACACTGAAGCTTTCTTT. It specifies CASSQGSRYTEAFF.

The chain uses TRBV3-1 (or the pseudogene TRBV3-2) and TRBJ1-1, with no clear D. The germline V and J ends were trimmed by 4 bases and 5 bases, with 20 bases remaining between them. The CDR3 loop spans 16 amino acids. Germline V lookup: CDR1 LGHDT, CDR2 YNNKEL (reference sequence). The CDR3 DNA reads TGTGCCAGCAGCCTAAACCCCGGGTCTCGGCGGACTGAAGCTTTCTTT. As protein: CASSLNPGSRRTEAFF.

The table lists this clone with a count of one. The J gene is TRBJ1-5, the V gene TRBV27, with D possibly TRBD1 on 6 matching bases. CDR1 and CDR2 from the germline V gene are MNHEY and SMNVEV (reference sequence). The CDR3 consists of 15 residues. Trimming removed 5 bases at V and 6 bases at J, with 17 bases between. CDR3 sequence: CASSATRGAGQPQHF. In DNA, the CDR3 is TGTGCCAGCAGTGCGACCCGGGGGGCGGGTCAGCCCCAGCATTTT.

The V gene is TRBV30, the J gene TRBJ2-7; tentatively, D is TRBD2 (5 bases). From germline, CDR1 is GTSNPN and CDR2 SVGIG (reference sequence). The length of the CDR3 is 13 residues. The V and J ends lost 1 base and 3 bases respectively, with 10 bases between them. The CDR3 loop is CAWSGLGSYEQYF. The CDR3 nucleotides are TGTGCCTGGAGTGGCTTAGGGAGCTACGAGCAGTACTTC.

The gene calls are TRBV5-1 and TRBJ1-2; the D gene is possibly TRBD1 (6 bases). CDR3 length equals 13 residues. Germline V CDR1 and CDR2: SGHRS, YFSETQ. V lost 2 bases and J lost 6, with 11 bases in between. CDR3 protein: CASSLGQKDGYTF. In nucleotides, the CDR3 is TGCGCCAGCAGCTTAGGACAGAAAGATGGCTACACCTTC.

CDR3 region: CASSAARTRRSYNEQFF. CDR3 nucleotides: TGTGCCAGCAGTGCCGCGCGAACTAGGAGGTCCTACAATGAGCAGTTCTTC. The chain carries TRBV27 and TRBJ2-1; maybe TRBD2 (5 bases). CDR1 MNHEY and CDR2 SMNVEV come from the germline V gene (reference sequence). This CDR3 has 17 amino acids. V lost 5 bases and J 1 base, leaving 18 bases between the germline ends.

DNA of the CDR3: TGTGCCAGCAGCAAACCGGGACAGGCCTGGAGCTACACCTTC. Protein product: CASSKPGQAWSYTF. J is TRBJ1-2 and V is TRBV7-2, with 8 bases fitting TRBD1. The germline gives CDR1 SGHTA, CDR2 FQGNSA. This CDR3 is 14 amino acids long. Unmatched junction bases numbered 11, after V lost 5 bases and J lost 9 bases.

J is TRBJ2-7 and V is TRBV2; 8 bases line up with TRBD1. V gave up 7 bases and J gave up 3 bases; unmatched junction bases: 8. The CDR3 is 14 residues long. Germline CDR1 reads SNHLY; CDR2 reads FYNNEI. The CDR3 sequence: CASTAGGGDYEQYF. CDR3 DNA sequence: TGTGCCAGCACCGCAGGGGGCGGAGACTACGAGCAGTACTTC. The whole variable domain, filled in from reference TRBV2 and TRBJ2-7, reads EPEVTQTPSHQVTQMGQEVILRCVPISNHLYFYWYRQILGQKVEFLVSFYNNEISEKSEIFDDQFSVERPDGSNFTLKIRSTKLEDSAMYFCASTAGGGDYEQYFGPGTRLTVT.

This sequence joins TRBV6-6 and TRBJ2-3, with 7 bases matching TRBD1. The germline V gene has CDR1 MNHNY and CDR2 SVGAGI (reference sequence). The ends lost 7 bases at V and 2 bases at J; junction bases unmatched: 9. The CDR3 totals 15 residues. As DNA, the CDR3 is TGTGCCAGCAACGACCGGGACAGAGCCACAGATACGCAGTATTTT. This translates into CASNDRDRATDTQYF.

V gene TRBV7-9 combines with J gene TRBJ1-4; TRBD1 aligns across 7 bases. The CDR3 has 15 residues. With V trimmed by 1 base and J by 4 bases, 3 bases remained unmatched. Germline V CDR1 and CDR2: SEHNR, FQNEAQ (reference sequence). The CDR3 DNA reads TGTGCCAGCAGCTTAGACAGGGGTTTTAATGAAAAACTGTTTTTT. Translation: CASSLDRGFNEKLFF.

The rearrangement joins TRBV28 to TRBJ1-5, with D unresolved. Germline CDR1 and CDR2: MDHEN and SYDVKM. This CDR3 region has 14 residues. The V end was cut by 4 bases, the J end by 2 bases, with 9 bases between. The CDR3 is CASSSGRGNQPQHF. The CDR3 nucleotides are TGTGCCAGCAGTTCTGGGAGGGGCAATCAGCCCCAGCATTTT.

The CDR3: CASRLAGDETQYF. CDR3 DNA: TGTGCCAGCAGGCTAGCGGGGGATGAGACCCAGTACTTC. The V gene is TRBV27, the J gene TRBJ2-5, with 10 bases identical to TRBD2. The germline V gene has CDR1 MNHEY and CDR2 SMNVEV (reference sequence). This CDR3 is built from 13 residues. V trimming: 6 bases; J trimming: 5 bases; junction bases outside the gene matches: 3.

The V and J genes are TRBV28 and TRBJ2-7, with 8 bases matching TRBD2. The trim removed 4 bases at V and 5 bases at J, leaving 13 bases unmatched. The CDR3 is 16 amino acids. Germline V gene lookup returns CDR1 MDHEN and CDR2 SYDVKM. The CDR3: CASSSSGAGGGNEQYF. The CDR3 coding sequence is TGTGCCAGCAGTTCTTCCGGGGCGGGAGGCGGGAACGAGCAGTACTTC. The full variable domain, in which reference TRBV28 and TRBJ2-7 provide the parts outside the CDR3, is DVKVTQSSRYLVKRTGEKVFLECVQDMDHENMFWYRQDPGLGLRLIYFSYDVKMKEKGDIPEGYSVSREKKERFSLILESASTNQTSMYLCASSSSGAGGGNEQYFGPGTRLTVT.

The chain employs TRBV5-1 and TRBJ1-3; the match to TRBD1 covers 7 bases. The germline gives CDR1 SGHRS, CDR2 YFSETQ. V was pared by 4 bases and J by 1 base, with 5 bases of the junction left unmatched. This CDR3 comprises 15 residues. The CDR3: CASSRDRVSGNTIYF. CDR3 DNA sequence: TGCGCCAGCAGCCGTGACAGGGTTTCTGGAAACACCATATATTTT.

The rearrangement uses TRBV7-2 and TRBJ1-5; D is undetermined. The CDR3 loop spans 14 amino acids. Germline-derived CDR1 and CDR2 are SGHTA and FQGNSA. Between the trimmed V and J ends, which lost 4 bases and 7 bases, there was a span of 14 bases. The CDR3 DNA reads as TGTGCCAGCAGCTCCCGACGGGGAGAACAGCCCCAGCATTTT. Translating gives CASSSRRGEQPQHF. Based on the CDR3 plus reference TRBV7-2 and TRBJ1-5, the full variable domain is GAGVSQSPSNKVTEKGKDVELRCDPISGHTALYWYRQSLGQGLEFLIYFQGNSAPDKSGLPSDRFSAERTGGSVSTLTIQRTQQEDSAVYLCASSSRRGEQPQHFGDGTRLSIL.

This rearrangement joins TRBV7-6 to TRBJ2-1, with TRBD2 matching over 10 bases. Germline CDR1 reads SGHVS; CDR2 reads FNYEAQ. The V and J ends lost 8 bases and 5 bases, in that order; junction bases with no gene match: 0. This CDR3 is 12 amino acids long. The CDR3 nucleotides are TGTGCCAGCGGACTAGCGGACAATGAGCAGTTCTTC. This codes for CASGLADNEQFF.

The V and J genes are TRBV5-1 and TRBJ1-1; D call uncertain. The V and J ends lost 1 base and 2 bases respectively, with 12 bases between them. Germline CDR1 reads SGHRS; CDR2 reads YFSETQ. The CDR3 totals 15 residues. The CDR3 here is CASSLPSGVNTEAFF. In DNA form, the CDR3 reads TGCGCCAGCAGCTTGCCATCAGGTGTTAACACTGAAGCTTTCTTT.